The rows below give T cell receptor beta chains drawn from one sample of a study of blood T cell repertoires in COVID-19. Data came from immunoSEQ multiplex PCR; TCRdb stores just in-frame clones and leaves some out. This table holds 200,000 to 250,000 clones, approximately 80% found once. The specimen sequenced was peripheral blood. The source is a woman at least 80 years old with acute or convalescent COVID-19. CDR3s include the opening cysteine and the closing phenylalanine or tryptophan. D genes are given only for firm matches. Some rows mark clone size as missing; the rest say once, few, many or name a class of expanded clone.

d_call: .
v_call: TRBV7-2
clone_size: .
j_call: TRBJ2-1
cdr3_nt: TGTGCCAGCAAGATAGGAGGGGTTGGGGGGAGCTCCTACAATGAGCAGTTCTTC
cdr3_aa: CASKIGGVGGSSYNEQFF

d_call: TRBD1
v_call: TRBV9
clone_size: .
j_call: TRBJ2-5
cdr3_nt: TGTGCCAGCAGCGTAGGTGTGTCGACCGGGACAGGGGGCCGTCAAGAGACCCAGTACTTC
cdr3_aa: CASSVGVSTGTGGRQETQYF

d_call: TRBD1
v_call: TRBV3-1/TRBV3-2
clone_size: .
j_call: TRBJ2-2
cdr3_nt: TGTGCCAGCAGCCGGGACAGGGGTCCTTCCGGGGAGCTGTTTTTT
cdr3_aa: CASSRDRGPSGELFF

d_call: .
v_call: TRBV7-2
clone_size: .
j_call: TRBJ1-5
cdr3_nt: TGTGCCAGCAGCTTAACCAGGGTGAATCAGCCCCAGCATTTT
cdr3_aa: CASSLTRVNQPQHF

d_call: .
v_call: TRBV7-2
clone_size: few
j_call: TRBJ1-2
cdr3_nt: TGTGCCAGCAGCTTAGGCAGGGCCTATGGCTACACCTTC
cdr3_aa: CASSLGRAYGYTF

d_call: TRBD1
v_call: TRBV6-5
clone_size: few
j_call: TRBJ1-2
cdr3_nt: TGTGCCAGCAGCCGAGAAGGACAGGGTTATGGCTACACCTTC
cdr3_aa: CASSREGQGYGYTF

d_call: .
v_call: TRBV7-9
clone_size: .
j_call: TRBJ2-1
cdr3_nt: TGTGCCAGCACCGGACCGGGGAGCGGGCTAAGACGGAATGAGCAGTTCTTC
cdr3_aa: CASTGPGSGLRRNEQFF

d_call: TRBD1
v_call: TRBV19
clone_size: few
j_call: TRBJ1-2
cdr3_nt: TGTGCCAGTAGCAGGACAGGGGGCCTCACTAACTATGGCTACACCTTC
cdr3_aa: CASSRTGGLTNYGYTF

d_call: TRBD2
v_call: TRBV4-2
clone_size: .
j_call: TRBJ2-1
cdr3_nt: TGTGCCAGCAGCCAAGCGACTAGCGGGAGGTACGGTGAGCAGTTCTTC
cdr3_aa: CASSQATSGRYGEQFF

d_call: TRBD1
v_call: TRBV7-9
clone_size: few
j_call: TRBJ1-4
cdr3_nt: TGTGCCAGCGAAAGGGGGACAGGGAATGAAAAACTGTTTTTT
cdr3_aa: CASERGTGNEKLFF

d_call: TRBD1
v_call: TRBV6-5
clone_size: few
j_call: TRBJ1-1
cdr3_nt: TGTGCCAGCAGTCACAGGGGGCGCAGCACTGAAGCTTTCTTT
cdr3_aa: CASSHRGRSTEAFF

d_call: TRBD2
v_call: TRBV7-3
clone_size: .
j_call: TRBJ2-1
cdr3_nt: TGTGCCAGCAGCCTGACTAGCCGAAGTGAGCAGTTCTTC
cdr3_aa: CASSLTSRSEQFF

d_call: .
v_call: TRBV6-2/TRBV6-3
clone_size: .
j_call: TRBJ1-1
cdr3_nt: TGTGCCAGCAGTTACTCGATTCTGGGGAGGTCTGAAGCTTTCTTT
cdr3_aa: CASSYSILGRSEAFF

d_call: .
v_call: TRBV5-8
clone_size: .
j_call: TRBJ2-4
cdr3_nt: TGTGCCAGCAGAGACAGAAACATTCAGTACTTC
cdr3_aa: CASRDRNIQYF

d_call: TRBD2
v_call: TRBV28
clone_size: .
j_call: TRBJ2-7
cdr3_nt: TGTGCCAGCAGTACCCTACTAGCGGGAGGTATCCACTTC
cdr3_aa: CASSTLLAGGIHF

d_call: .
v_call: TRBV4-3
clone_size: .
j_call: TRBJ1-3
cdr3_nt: TGCGCCAGCAGCCATTCCAACTCTGGAAACACCATATATTTT
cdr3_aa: CASSHSNSGNTIYF

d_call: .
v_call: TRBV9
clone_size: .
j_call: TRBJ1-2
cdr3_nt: TGTGCCAGCCGCCGGGGGGCCATTGACTATGGCTACACCTTC
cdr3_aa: CASRRGAIDYGYTF

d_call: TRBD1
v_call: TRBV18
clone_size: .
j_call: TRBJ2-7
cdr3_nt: TGTGCCAGCTCACTTAGTCAGACCGGGACAGGGCCCTACGAGCAGTACTTC
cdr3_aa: CASSLSQTGTGPYEQYF

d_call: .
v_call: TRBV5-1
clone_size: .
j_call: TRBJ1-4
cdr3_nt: TGCGCCAGCAGCTCGGACAGTCTTAATGAAAAACTGTTTTTT
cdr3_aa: CASSSDSLNEKLFF

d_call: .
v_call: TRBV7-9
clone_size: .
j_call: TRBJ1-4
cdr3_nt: TGTGCCAGCAGCTTAGGAGTTAGTAATGAAAAACTGTTTTTT
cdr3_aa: CASSLGVSNEKLFF

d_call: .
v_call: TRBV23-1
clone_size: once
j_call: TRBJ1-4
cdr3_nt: TGCGCCAGCAGTCATCACCGGGTCTCACCGCGGGGTAATGAAAAACTGTTTTTT
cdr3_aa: CASSHHRVSPRGNEKLFF

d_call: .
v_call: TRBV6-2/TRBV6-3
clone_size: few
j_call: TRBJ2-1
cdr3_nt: TGTGCCAGCAGTTACCACTCGCACAGCAATGAGCAGTTCTTC
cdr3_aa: CASSYHSHSNEQFF

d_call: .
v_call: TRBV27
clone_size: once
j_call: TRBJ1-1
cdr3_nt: TGTGCCAGCAGTTCCTTAGGGGCAGGCGCCAAAGCTTTCTTT
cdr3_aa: CASSSLGAGAKAFF

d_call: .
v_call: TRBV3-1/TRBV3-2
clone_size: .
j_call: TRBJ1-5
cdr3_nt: TGTGCCAGCAGCCAGAGGGCGAGCAATCAGCCCCAGCATTTT
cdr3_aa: CASSQRASNQPQHF

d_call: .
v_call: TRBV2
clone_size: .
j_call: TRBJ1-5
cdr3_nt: TGTGCCAGCAGTGGGGGCCGCAATCAGCCCCAGCATTTT
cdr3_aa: CASSGGRNQPQHF

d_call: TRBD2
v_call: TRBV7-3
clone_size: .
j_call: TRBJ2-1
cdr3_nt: TGTGCCAGCAGCCGCGGACTAGCGGAATACAATGAGCAGTTCTTC
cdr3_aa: CASSRGLAEYNEQFF

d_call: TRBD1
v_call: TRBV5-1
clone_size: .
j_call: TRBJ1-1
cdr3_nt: TGCGCCAGCAGCTTCGGACAGGGGGGGACTGAAGCTTTCTTT
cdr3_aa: CASSFGQGGTEAFF

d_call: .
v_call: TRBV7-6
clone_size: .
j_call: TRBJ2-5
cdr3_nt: TGTGCCAGCAGCTTAGCCCGGACTAACCAAGAGACCCAGTACTTC
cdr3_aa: CASSLARTNQETQYF

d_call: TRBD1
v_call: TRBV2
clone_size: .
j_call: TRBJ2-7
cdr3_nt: TGTGCCAGCATTCCTCAGGGGGCTGCGTCCTACGAGCAGTACTTC
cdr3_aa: CASIPQGAASYEQYF

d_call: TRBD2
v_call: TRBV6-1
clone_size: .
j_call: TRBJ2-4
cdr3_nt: TGTGCCAGCAGTGAAATGGGCGGGAGTAGTGGAAACATTCAGTACTTC
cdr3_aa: CASSEMGGSSGNIQYF

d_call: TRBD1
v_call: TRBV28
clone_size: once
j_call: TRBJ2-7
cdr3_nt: TGTGCCAGCAGTTCTCAGGGGGCGGCATCCTACGAGCAGTACTTC
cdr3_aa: CASSSQGAASYEQYF

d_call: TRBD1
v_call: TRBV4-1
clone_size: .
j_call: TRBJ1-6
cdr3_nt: TGCGCCAGCAGCCACCCGGGCAGGGGGAACAATTCACCCCTCCACTTT
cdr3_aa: CASSHPGRGNNSPLHF

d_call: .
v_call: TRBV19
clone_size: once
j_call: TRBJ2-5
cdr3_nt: TGTGCCAGTAGTAGAACTAGCCAAGAGACCCAGTACTTC
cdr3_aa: CASSRTSQETQYF

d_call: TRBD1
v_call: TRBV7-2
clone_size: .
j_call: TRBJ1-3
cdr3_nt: TGTGCCAGCAGCTCCCGACAGGGTAACACCATATATTTT
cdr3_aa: CASSSRQGNTIYF

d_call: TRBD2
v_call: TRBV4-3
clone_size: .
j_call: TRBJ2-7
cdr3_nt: TGCGCCAGCAGCCAAGGCAACAGCGGGAGCTACGAGCAGTACTTC
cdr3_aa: CASSQGNSGSYEQYF

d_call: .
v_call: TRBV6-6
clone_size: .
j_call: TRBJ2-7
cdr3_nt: TGTGCCAGCAGGCCCGGGGGGCCCTCCTACGAGCAGTACTTC
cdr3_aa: CASRPGGPSYEQYF

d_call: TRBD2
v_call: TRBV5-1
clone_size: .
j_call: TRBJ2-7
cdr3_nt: TGCGCCAGCAGCGACCTAGCGGCACACTCCTACGAGCAGTACTTC
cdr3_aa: CASSDLAAHSYEQYF

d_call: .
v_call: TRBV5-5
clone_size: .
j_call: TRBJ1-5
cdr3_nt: TGTGCCAGCAGCACCCTTGGGCGGGACCAGCCCCAGCATTTT
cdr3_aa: CASSTLGRDQPQHF

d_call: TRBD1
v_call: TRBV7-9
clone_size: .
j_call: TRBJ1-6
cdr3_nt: TGTGCCAGCAGCTTTCGGACAGGGGAGAATTCACCCCTCCACTTT
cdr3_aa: CASSFRTGENSPLHF

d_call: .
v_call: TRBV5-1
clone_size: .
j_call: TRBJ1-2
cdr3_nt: TGCGCCAGCAGCTTGTCGGGGGGAGGTGGCTACACCTTC
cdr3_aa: CASSLSGGGGYTF

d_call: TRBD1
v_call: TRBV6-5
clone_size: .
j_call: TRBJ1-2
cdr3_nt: TGTGCCAGCAGTTACTCGACGCAGGGGGGAGGCTACACCTTC
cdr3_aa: CASSYSTQGGGYTF

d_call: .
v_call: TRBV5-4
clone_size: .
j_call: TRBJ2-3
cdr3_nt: TGTGCCAGCACCCCCCGCGGGGCAGATACGCAGTATTTT
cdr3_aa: CASTPRGADTQYF

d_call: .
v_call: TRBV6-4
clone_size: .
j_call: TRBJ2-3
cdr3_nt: TGTGCCAGCAGTGACGAAAGTTGGGGCACGCAGTATTTT
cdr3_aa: CASSDESWGTQYF

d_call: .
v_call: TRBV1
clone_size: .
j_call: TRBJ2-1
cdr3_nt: TGCACCAGCTGCGGCCGGCTAGCGGGAAGGAATGAGCAGTTCTTC
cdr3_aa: CTSCGRLAGRNEQFF

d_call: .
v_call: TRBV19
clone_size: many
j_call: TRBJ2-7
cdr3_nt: TGTGCCAGTAGTATCCGGGGAACCTACGAGCAGTACTTC
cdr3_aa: CASSIRGTYEQYF

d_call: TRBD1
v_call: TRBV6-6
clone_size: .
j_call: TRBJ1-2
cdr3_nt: TGTGCCAGCAGTTCGACAGGGACAGGGGGCCTCTATGGCTACACCTTC
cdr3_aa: CASSSTGTGGLYGYTF

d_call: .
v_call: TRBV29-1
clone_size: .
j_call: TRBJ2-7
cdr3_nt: TGCAGCGTTTTGGGCCGAACTGAGGAGCAGTACTTC
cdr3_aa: CSVLGRTEEQYF

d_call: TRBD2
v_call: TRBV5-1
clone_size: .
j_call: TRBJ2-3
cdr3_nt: TGCGCCAGCAGCTTGGAAGGGGGACTAGCGGGAGATACGCAGTATTTT
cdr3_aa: CASSLEGGLAGDTQYF

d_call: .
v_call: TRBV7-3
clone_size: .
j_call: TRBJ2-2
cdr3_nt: TGTGCCAGCAGCTTAAGTTGGCACGGGGAGCTGTTTTTT
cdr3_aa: CASSLSWHGELFF

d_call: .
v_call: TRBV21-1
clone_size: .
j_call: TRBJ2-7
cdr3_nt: TGTGCCAGCAGCAAAGCGGGGACAGCTTACGAGCAGTACTTC
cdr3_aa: CASSKAGTAYEQYF

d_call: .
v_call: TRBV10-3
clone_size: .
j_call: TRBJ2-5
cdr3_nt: TGTGCCATCAAGATAGGGGCAGCCAAGGGAGAGACCCAGTACTTC
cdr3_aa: CAIKIGAAKGETQYF

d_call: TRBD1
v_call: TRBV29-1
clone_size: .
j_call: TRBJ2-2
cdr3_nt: TGCAGCGTTAGGGACAGAAACACCGGGGAGCTGTTTTTT
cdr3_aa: CSVRDRNTGELFF

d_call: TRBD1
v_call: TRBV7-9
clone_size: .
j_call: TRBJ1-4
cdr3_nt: TGTGCCAGCAGCTTTCCGACAGGGGGCAGTGAAAAACTGTTTTTT
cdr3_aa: CASSFPTGGSEKLFF

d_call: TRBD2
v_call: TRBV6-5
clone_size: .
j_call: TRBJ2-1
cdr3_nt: TGTGCCAGCAGGCGGGGGGGTTCGAACAATGAGCAGTTCTTC
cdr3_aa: CASRRGGSNNEQFF

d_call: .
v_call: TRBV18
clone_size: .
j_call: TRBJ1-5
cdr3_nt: TGTGCCAGCTCACCACGGCCCAGGGCCGATCAGCCCCAGCATTTT
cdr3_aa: CASSPRPRADQPQHF

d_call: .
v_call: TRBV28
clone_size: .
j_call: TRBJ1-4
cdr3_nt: TGTGCCAGCATGCTTCCCGGCAGGGAAAAACTGTTTTTT
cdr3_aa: CASMLPGREKLFF

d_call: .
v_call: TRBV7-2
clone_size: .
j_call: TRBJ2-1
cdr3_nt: TGTGCCAGCACTGGGACAAATGAGCAGTTCTTC
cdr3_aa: CASTGTNEQFF